Following are 19 T cell receptor beta chains from one sample sequenced in a study of blood T cell repertoires in COVID-19. Sequencing used immunoSEQ multiplex PCR; TCRdb keeps in-frame clones, though not all of them. The table lists 100,000 to 130,000 clones, around nine tenths of them singletons. The sequenced sample consisted of peripheral blood. The receptor set was obtained from a woman aged 25 to 39 with acute or convalescent COVID-19.

The genes are TRBV7-9 and TRBJ1-2; 9 positions agree with TRBD1. In germline, CDR1 is SEHNR, CDR2 FQNEAQ (reference sequence). J lost 4 bases, V lost 1 base, and 7 bases had no gene match. The CDR3 totals 16 residues. CDR3 DNA sequence: TGTGCCAGCAGCTTAGGGGGGACAGGGTCTAGCTATGGCTACACCTTC. It is translated as CASSLGGTGSSYGYTF.

V and J are TRBV13 and TRBJ2-2; a possible D gene is TRBD1 (6 bases). CDR1 and CDR2 from the germline V gene are PRHDT and FYEKMQ (reference sequence). V dropped 7 bases and J dropped 7 bases, with 19 bases sitting between them. The CDR3 consists of 15 residues. In DNA, the CDR3 is TGTGCCAGCACCAGTACAGGGTCCGATTTCGGGGAGCTGTTTTTT. Its translation: CASTSTGSDFGELFF.

The chain joins TRBV28 to TRBJ1-2, with unresolved D. From germline, CDR1 is MDHEN and CDR2 SYDVKM. V was clipped by 2 bases and J by 11 bases, with 18 bases between them. The length of the CDR3 is 14 residues. CDR3 amino acids: CASSLDVVLPSYTF. The CDR3 coding sequence is TGTGCCAGCAGTTTAGATGTGGTTCTACCTTCGTACACCTTC.

This clone was found a few times. V gene TRBV29-1 combines with J gene TRBJ1-2, with D possibly matching TRBD1 (6 bases). Looked up from germline, CDR1 is SQVTM and CDR2 is ANQGSEA. The CDR3 covers 11 residues. The germline V and J ends were trimmed by 8 bases and 8 bases, with 15 bases remaining between them. The CDR3 nucleotides read TGCAGCATTACGAGGACAGCGGGCTACACCTTC. Translated, it gives CSITRTAGYTF.

The sample holds one count of this clone. This chain connects TRBV11-3 to TRBJ1-2; 7 nucleotides align to TRBD1. This CDR3 comprises 15 residues. CDR1 is SGHNT, CDR2 YENEEA, per germline. V dropped 4 bases and J dropped 1; count of bases not matched to a gene: 6. The DNA for the CDR3 is TGTGCCAGCAGCTACCAGACAGGGATTAACTATGGCTACACCTTC. Translating it yields CASSYQTGINYGYTF.

The DNA for the CDR3 is TGTGCCAGCTCGAAGAGAAACTCTGGAAACACCATATATTTT. It is translated as CASSKRNSGNTIYF. The rearrangement links TRBV27 to TRBJ1-3, with D uncertain. Germline CDR1 is MNHEY and CDR2 is SMNVEV (reference sequence). Trimming left V 8 bases short and J 0 bases short, with 11 bases between. The CDR3 is made up of 14 amino acids.

The chain employs TRBV4-3 and TRBJ2-7, with 10 bases fitting TRBD1. CDR1 is LGHNA, CDR2 YSLEER, per germline. The junction had 5 bases not matched to a gene; V was cut back by 0 bases and J by 3 bases. This CDR3 spans 16 amino acids. In DNA form, the CDR3 reads TGCGCCAGCAGCCAAGATCTGACAGGGGGCTTCTACGAGCAGTACTTC. Its translation: CASSQDLTGGFYEQYF.

The rearrangement joins TRBV3-1 (or the pseudogene TRBV3-2) to TRBJ1-2; TRBD1 matches 10 bases. Trimming took 4 bases from V and 5 from J; bases not matched to a gene: 10. Germline CDR1 LGHDT, CDR2 YNNKEL (reference sequence). CDR3 length: 16 amino acids. CDR3 sequence reads: CASSPTRTGGPYGYTF. The CDR3 bases are TGTGCCAGCAGCCCAACTAGGACAGGGGGTCCTTATGGCTACACCTTC.

The V and J genes are TRBV6-2 or TRBV6-3 and TRBJ2-1; no firm D call. This CDR3 has 13 amino acids. V was clipped by 2 bases and J by 4 bases, with 6 bases between them. Germline-derived CDR1 and CDR2 are MNHEY and SVGEGT. The CDR3 region is CASSYGPYNEQFF. The CDR3 DNA reads TGTGCCAGCAGTTACGGGCCGTACAATGAGCAGTTCTTC.

The rearrangement links TRBV19 to TRBJ1-4, with D perhaps TRBD1 (5 bases). This CDR3 has 13 residues. Germline V gene data show CDR1 as LNHDA and CDR2 as SQIVND (reference sequence). V lost 3 bases, J lost 7 bases, and 9 bases lay in between. CDR3 bases: TGTGCCAGTAGTATGCAGGGATCTGAAAAACTGTTTTTT. Translated: CASSMQGSEKLFF.

This chain links TRBV19 with TRBJ2-3; perhaps TRBD2 as D (6 bases). Trimming removed 1 base from V and 4 bases from J, with 15 bases in between. Germline V lookup: CDR1 LNHDA, CDR2 SQIVND (reference sequence). The CDR3 has 16 amino acids. CDR3 region: CASSIVGAGMADTQYF. The CDR3, as DNA: TGTGCCAGTAGTATAGTAGGGGCGGGGATGGCAGATACGCAGTATTTT.

The CDR3 DNA is TGCGCCAGCAGCTCTGGACAGGGGACCTCCTACGAGCAGTACTTC. Its translation is CASSSGQGTSYEQYF. The chain has TRBV5-1 and TRBJ2-7; the match to TRBD1 covers 9 bases. The trim removed 3 bases at V and 0 bases at J, leaving 4 bases unmatched. The CDR3 runs 15 residues. Germline-derived CDR1 and CDR2 are SGHRS and YFSETQ.

V and J are TRBV7-9 and TRBJ1-2, with D possibly matching TRBD1 (5 bases). The germline CDR1 and CDR2 sequences are SEHNR and FQNEAQ (reference sequence). Trimming pared 1 base from V and 4 bases from J, leaving 13 bases between. This CDR3 has 15 amino acids. CDR3 coding DNA: TGTGCCAGCAGCTTAGAGCAGGGCTATGGCTATGGCTACACCTTC. Translated: CASSLEQGYGYGYTF.

This chain connects TRBV14 to TRBJ1-3; D gene ambiguous. CDR3 length: 16 residues. The V gene's germline CDR1 is SGHDN and CDR2 FVKESK. Trimming removed 1 base from V and 0 bases from J, with 10 bases in between. CDR3 DNA sequence: TGTGCCAGCAGCCAAGTTGGAGGATACTCTGGAAACACCATATATTTT. Translation: CASSQVGGYSGNTIYF.

This chain uses TRBV28 with TRBJ1-5; weak D call: TRBD1 (6 bases). V gave up 6 bases and J gave up 6 bases, with 12 bases separating them. CDR3 size: 13 residues. Germline V CDR1 and CDR2: MDHEN, SYDVKM. The CDR3 region has the DNA TGTGCCAGCAGGGCAGGGGAAGGTCAGCCCCAGCATTTT. As protein: CASRAGEGQPQHF.

V is TRBV5-6 and J is TRBJ1-3, with 7 bases that match TRBD1. This CDR3 is 14 amino acids long. V lost 4 bases, J lost 3 bases, and 4 bases stayed unmatched. Germline V gives CDR1 SGHDT, CDR2 YYEEEE. As DNA, the CDR3 is TGTGCCAGCAGCGAGACAGGGTTTGGAAACACCATATATTTT. It encodes CASSETGFGNTIYF.

This chain joins TRBV7-2 and TRBJ1-5; D may be TRBD1 (6 bases). Germline assignment: CDR1 SGHTA and CDR2 FQGNSA. The length of the CDR3 is 18 residues. Trimming took 4 bases from V and 2 from J, leaving 21 bases between them. CDR3 sequence: CASSSRDTGFRGNQPQHF. Here the CDR3 DNA reads TGTGCCAGCAGCTCCCGGGACACGGGTTTTCGCGGCAATCAGCCCCAGCATTTT.

This chain uses TRBV28 with TRBJ2-3; D gene uncertain. The V gene's germline CDR1 is MDHEN and CDR2 SYDVKM. V was cut by 7 bases and J by 0 bases, with 11 bases left in between. The length of the CDR3 is 14 residues. The chain's CDR3 is CASKRRSSTDTQYF. The CDR3 DNA sequence: TGTGCCAGCAAGAGGCGGTCTAGCACAGATACGCAGTATTTT.

V usage is TRBV12-3 or TRBV12-4 and J usage is TRBJ2-7, with a tentative D call TRBD2 (5 bases). Trimming took 4 bases from V and 8 from J, leaving 12 bases between them. The CDR3 length is 12 residues. CDR3 bases: TGTGCCAGCAGTTATCCGGGGTCTCAGCAGTACTTC. As protein: CASSYPGSQQYF.